Below are 24 T cell receptor beta chains sequenced from a single sample in a study of regulatory T cells in long-lasting Graves disease (dated by TCRdb to the early 2020s). The time point label on this specimen signifies: newly diagnosed GD, antithyroid drugs for less than 3 months. For both TCR sequencing and RNA sequencing, RNA was extracted from PBMCs using TRIzol. Library preparation employed multiplex PCR. This sample was sequenced with an Illumina HiSeq 4000. TCR beta libraries were built with iRepertoire HTBI primers and Arm-PCR amplification of CDR3 regions. TCRdb reanalyzed the raw reads on its own, using fastp at Q25 for trimming and MiXCR for clone calling, and kept in-frame beta chains. CDR3 protein duplicates are merged, each entry listing the most common genes and DNA. The sample profile shows roughly 420,000 distinct CDR3 sequences; around 15% of them were found once. The ten largest clones add up to about 25% of the sample.

This same sample was also taken into another study, of T cells in Graves' hyperthyroidism and ophthalmopathy.

The source was peripheral blood mononuclear cells (PBMCs), collected at new diagnosis, from a patient treated with antithyroid drugs. These receptors originate from a woman aged 18-30 years with Graves disease. Donor details come from another sample of the same person, matched by shared clones.

For the CDR3, the DNA is TGTGCCAGCATTCGGGGAGAGACCCAGTACTTC. Translation gives CASIRGETQYF. The chain joins TRBV6-1 to TRBJ2-5; maybe TRBD2 (5 bases). Germline V CDR1 and CDR2: MNHNS, SASEGT. Trimming removed 7 bases from V and 4 bases from J, with 7 bases in between. The CDR3 has 11 amino acids.

The chain's CDR3 is CASSLVTGGSYGYTF. The DNA for the CDR3 is TGTGCCAGCAGCTTGGTAACCGGGGGGAGCTATGGCTACACCTTC. The rearrangement links TRBV5-6 to TRBJ1-2; D perhaps matches TRBD1 (5 bases). Germline V lookup: CDR1 SGHDT, CDR2 YYEEEE. V was cut by 0 bases and J by 4 bases, with 13 bases left in between. The CDR3 runs to 15 residues. Supplemented by reference TRBV5-6 and TRBJ1-2, the full variable domain reads DAGVTQSPTHLIKTRGQQVTLRCSPKSGHDTVSWYQQALGQGPQFIFQYYEEEERQRGNFPDRFSGHQFPNYSSELNVNALLLGDSALYLCASSLVTGGSYGYTFGSGTRLTVV.

This clonotype has a handful of counts. V and J are TRBV6-1 and TRBJ2-2, with 9 bases lining up with TRBD1. This CDR3 has 16 amino acids. Trimming cost V 6 bases and J 6 bases; bases outside gene matches: 11. Per germline, CDR1 MNHNS and CDR2 SASEGT. CDR3 amino acids: CASSRIGQGPSGELFF. Written as DNA, the CDR3 is TGTGCCAGCAGCCGAATCGGACAGGGGCCCTCCGGGGAGCTGTTTTTT.

This clonotype appeared many times. The J gene is TRBJ2-1, the V gene TRBV3-1, with TRBD2 matching 12 bases. This CDR3 has 15 residues. The junction had 4 bases not matched to a gene; V was cut back by 4 bases and J by 6 bases. Germline values: CDR1 LGHDT, CDR2 YNNKEL (reference sequence). Here the CDR3 DNA reads TGTGCCAGCAGCCGCCTAGCGGGAGGGTTCAATGAGCAGTTCTTC. This gives the protein CASSRLAGGFNEQFF.

This clonotype was counted many times. The V call is TRBV4-3, the J call TRBJ2-1; tentatively, D is TRBD2 (5 bases). This CDR3 has 13 residues. V lost 0 bases and J lost 7, with 7 bases in between. Germline V gives CDR1 LGHNA, CDR2 YSLEER. The CDR3 spells CASSQDGGNEQFF. In DNA, the CDR3 is TGCGCCAGCAGCCAAGACGGAGGTAATGAGCAGTTCTTC.

This clonotype occurred a few times. V is TRBV11-1 and J is TRBJ1-3, with TRBD1 as a possible D gene (6 bases). Trimming stripped 6 bases from V and 3 bases from J, with 15 bases between. The germline V gene has CDR1 SGHAT and CDR2 FQDESV (reference sequence). There are 15 residues in the CDR3. Here the CDR3 DNA reads TGTGCCAGCAGTCCCTACCCGGACAGTGGAAACACCATATATTTT. This gives the protein CASSPYPDSGNTIYF.

The table lists this clonotype with many counts. The V call is TRBV6-5, the J call TRBJ2-1; TRBD2 agrees at 10 bases. Trimming took 4 bases from V and 7 from J; bases not matched to a gene: 10. The CDR3 covers 16 residues. Germline CDR1 and CDR2: MNHEY and SVGAGI. In DNA, the CDR3 is TGTGCCAGCAGTTCGCAAGGACTAGCGGCCTGGAATGAGCAGTTCTTC. Encoded protein: CASSSQGLAAWNEQFF.

This clonotype was seen repeatedly, ten times or more. The CDR3 region is CASSLARGGEQYF. CDR3 bases: TGTGCCAGCAGCTTAGCCCGCGGCGGGGAGCAGTACTTC. The chain links TRBV7-9 to TRBJ2-7, with D perhaps matching TRBD2 (5 bases). Germline V gives CDR1 SEHNR, CDR2 FQNEAQ (reference sequence). CDR3 length equals 13 residues. Trimming took 0 bases from V and 7 from J, leaving 10 bases between them.

The chain carries TRBV28 and TRBJ2-5; 12 bases map to TRBD2. The end of the DNA is better explained by TRBJ2-1, so the J call may be wrong. CDR3 length: 15 residues. From germline, CDR1 is MDHEN and CDR2 SYDVKM. CDR3 in amino acids: CASLLAGGSQETQFF. The CDR3 DNA follows: TGTGCCAGCTTACTAGCGGGAGGTTCCCAAGAGACCCAGTTCTTC.

This clonotype occurred a few times. The chain has TRBV10-1 and TRBJ2-7; 9 bases map to TRBD1. CDR1 and CDR2 (germline): WNHNN, SYGVQD (reference sequence). V shed 5 bases and J 9 bases; nucleotides not matched to a gene: 8. The CDR3 sequence is 13 residues long. CDR3 DNA sequence: TGCGCCAGCAGTCCTACCGGACAGGGGAGGCAGTACTTC. Translation gives CASSPTGQGRQYF.

The rearrangement uses TRBV10-3 and TRBJ2-1; D perhaps matches TRBD1 (5 bases). Trimming removed 3 bases from V and 7 bases from J, with 16 bases in between. Germline-derived CDR1 and CDR2 are ENHRY and SYGVKD. The CDR3 is 15 residues long. CDR3 DNA: TGTGCCATCAGTGAAGCCAGGGTTGAGGTGAATGAGCAGTTCTTC. Residues: CAISEARVEVNEQFF.

V gene TRBV4-1 combines with J gene TRBJ2-3, with 7 nucleotides matching TRBD2. The CDR3 extends over 15 amino acids. Trimming cost V 1 base and J 6 bases; bases outside gene matches: 7. The V gene's germline CDR1 is MGHRA and CDR2 YSYEKL. CDR3 amino acids: CASSQGTSSSDTQYF. CDR3 coding DNA: TGCGCCAGCAGCCAAGGGACTAGTTCATCCGATACGCAGTATTTT.

The chain links TRBV7-2 to TRBJ2-1, with 9 nucleotides matching TRBD2. The germline V gene encodes CDR1 SGHTA and CDR2 FQGNSA. V was pared by 6 bases and J by 3 bases, with 3 bases of the junction left unmatched. CDR3 length equals 14 residues. CDR3 loop: CASRHSGSYNEQFF. The CDR3 nucleotides read TGTGCCAGCAGACATAGCGGGAGCTACAATGAGCAGTTCTTC.

At least ten counts were recorded for this clonotype. V and J are TRBV7-8 and TRBJ2-1; 8 bases are shared with TRBD2. The CDR3 has 19 amino acids. Unmatched junction bases numbered 12, after V lost 2 bases and J lost 0 bases. Germline loops: CDR1 SGHVS, CDR2 FQNEAQ. The CDR3 is CASSLRIAGHGNSYNEQFF. The CDR3 bases are TGTGCCAGCAGCTTACGGATAGCGGGACATGGCAACTCCTACAATGAGCAGTTCTTC.

This clonotype was seen repeatedly, ten times or more. CDR3 residues: CSAREGGPNTEAFF. Written as DNA, the CDR3 is TGCAGTGCTAGAGAGGGGGGGCCGAACACTGAAGCTTTCTTT. The chain carries TRBV20-1 and TRBJ1-1; TRBD1 might be the D (6 bases). Trimming took off 0 bases at V and 1 base at J, with 9 bases between the two ends. CDR1 and CDR2 (germline): DFQATT, SNEGSKA (reference sequence). The CDR3 extends over 14 amino acids.

This clonotype has more than one count but fewer than ten. The chain is built from TRBV6-1 and TRBJ1-1, with D possibly being TRBD1 (6 bases). V was cut by 6 bases and J by 1 base, with 12 bases left in between. CDR3 length equals 14 residues. CDR1 MNHNS and CDR2 SASEGT come from the germline V gene. Here the CDR3 DNA reads TGTGCCAGCAGGACCGGGACACCGAACACTGAAGCTTTCTTT. This codes for CASRTGTPNTEAFF.

The table lists this clonotype with many counts. The gene calls are TRBV7-8 and TRBJ2-5; a weak D match, TRBD2 (5 bases). In germline, CDR1 is SGHVS, CDR2 FQNEAQ. V gave up 5 bases and J gave up 2 bases, with 15 bases separating them. The CDR3 length is 15 residues. In DNA, the CDR3 is TGTGCCAGCAGCCCCCTGGCGAGGGAGCAAGAGACCCAGTACTTC. Translated, it gives CASSPLAREQETQYF.

The chain recombines TRBV20-1 with TRBJ1-5, with 9 bases fitting TRBD1. The CDR3 runs to 15 residues. CDR1 is DFQATT, CDR2 SNEGSKA, per germline (reference sequence). The V gene end was trimmed by 1 base and the J gene end by 5 bases; junction bases not matched to a gene: 6. The CDR3 DNA sequence: TGCAGTGCTAGAGTCACAGGGGGCTTAGATCAGCCCCAGCATTTT. Protein sequence: CSARVTGGLDQPQHF.

The chain joins TRBV28 to TRBJ2-3; 9 positions match TRBD2. This CDR3 has 15 residues. The germline CDR1 and CDR2 sequences are MDHEN and SYDVKM. With 5 bases clipped from V and 3 bases from J, the junction kept 6 bases outside the gene matches. CDR3 nucleotide sequence: TGTGCCAGCAGTCCTGGTAGCGGGAGAACAGATACGCAGTATTTT. This encodes CASSPGSGRTDTQYF.

This chain joins TRBV6-1 and TRBJ2-5; D unresolved. Germline values: CDR1 MNHNS, CDR2 SASEGT. V was cut by 5 bases and J by 1 base, with 8 bases left in between. The CDR3 loop spans 13 amino acids. Written as DNA, the CDR3 is TGTGCCAGCAGTCTAATTTTCCAAGAGACCCAGTACTTC. Amino acids: CASSLIFQETQYF.

The chain joins TRBV2 to TRBJ2-2; 7 nucleotides align to TRBD1. Trimming at V came to 6 bases and at J to 6 bases, leaving 7 bases not matched to a gene. The germline gives CDR1 SNHLY, CDR2 FYNNEI. The CDR3 spans 14 residues. The DNA of the CDR3 is TGTGCCAGCAGAGGGGGCGTGGCTTCCGGGGAGCTGTTTTTT. It yields the protein CASRGGVASGELFF.

This clonotype occurred a few times. DNA of the CDR3: TGTGCCAGCACGGAGACAGGGCGCAATCAGCCCCAGCATTTT. Protein sequence: CASTETGRNQPQHF. The chain employs TRBV6-1 and TRBJ1-5; 7 bases map to TRBD1. CDR3 length: 14 residues. Germline CDR1 reads MNHNS; CDR2 reads SASEGT. The V and J ends lost 7 bases and 2 bases, in that order; junction bases with no gene match: 5.

This clonotype was picked up a small number of times. In DNA form, the CDR3 reads TGTGCCAGTAGTATTTTAGCGGGGAGTCGGACAGATACGCAGTATTTT. Amino acid sequence: CASSILAGSRTDTQYF. This rearrangement joins TRBV19 to TRBJ2-3; TRBD2 matches 8 bases. The CDR3 has 16 amino acids. J was trimmed by 3 bases and V by 3 bases; bases with no gene match: 8. Per germline, CDR1 LNHDA and CDR2 SQIVND (reference sequence).

This clonotype has at least ten counts. This sequence joins TRBV5-1 and TRBJ2-2, with D unclear. Between the trimmed V and J ends, which lost 0 bases and 6 bases, there was a span of 6 bases. Germline V CDR1 and CDR2: SGHRS, YFSETQ. This CDR3 is built from 13 residues. The CDR3 sequence is CASSLVLAGELFF. The CDR3 DNA is TGCGCCAGCAGCTTGGTGTTGGCCGGGGAGCTGTTTTTT.